The present T cell receptor beta chain was sequenced within a study of control samples from healthy donors and cancer patients. Produced via immunoSEQ multiplex PCR; TCRdb's table is partial and in-frame only. This repertoire comprises about 190,000 clones; its ten largest clones make up less than 2.5%. The germline V gene has CDR1 SGHDN and CDR2 FVKESK. CDR3 length: 13 amino acids. V gave up 1 base and J gave up 8 bases, with 10 bases separating them. This sequence was found in a woman younger than 45 in good health. The sequenced material came from blood. The chain is built from TRBV14 and TRBJ2-3; D might be TRBD1 (6 bases). CDR3 sequence: CASSQAQGLTQYF. As DNA, the CDR3 is TGTGCCAGCAGCCAAGCTCAGGGGCTTACGCAGTATTTT.